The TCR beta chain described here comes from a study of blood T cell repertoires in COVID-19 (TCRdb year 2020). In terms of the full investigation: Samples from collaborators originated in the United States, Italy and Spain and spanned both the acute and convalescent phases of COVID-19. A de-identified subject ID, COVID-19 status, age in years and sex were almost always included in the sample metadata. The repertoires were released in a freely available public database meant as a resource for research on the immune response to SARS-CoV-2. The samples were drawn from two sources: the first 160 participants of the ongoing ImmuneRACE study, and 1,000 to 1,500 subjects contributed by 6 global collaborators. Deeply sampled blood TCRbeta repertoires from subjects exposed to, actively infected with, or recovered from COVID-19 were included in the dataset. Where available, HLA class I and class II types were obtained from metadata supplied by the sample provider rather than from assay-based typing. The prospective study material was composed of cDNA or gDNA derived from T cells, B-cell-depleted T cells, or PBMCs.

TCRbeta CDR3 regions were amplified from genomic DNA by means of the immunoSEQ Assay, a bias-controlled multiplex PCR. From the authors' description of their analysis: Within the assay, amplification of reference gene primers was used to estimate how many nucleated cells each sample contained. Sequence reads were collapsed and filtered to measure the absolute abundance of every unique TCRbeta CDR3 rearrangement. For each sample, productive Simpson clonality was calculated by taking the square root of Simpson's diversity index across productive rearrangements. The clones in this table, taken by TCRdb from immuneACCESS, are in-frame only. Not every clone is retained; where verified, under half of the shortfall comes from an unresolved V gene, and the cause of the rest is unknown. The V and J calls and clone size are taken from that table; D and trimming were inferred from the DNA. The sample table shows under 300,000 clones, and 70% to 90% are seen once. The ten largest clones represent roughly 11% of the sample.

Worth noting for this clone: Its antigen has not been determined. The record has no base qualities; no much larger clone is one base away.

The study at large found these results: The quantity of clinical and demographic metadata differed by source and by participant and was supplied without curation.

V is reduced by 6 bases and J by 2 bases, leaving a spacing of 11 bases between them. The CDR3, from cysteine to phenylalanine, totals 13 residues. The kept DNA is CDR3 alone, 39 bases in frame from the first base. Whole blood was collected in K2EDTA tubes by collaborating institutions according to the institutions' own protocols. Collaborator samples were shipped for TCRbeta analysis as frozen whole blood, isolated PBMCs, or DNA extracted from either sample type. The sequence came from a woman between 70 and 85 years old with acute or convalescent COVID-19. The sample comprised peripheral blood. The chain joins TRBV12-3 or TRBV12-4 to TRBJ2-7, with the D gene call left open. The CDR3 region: CASRISAAYEQYF. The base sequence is TGTGCCAGCAGGATCAGTGCCGCCTACGAGCAGTACTTC.